This is a list of T cell receptor beta chains from one sample in a study of blood T cells in healthy people across ages. TCRdb re-called the 5' RACE reads with MiXCR, one entry per CDR3 protein. This sample has around 1.1 million distinct CDR3 sequences, with less than 45% found just once. Sequenced sample: blood. Source of these receptors: a man younger than 35 in good health. CDR3s leave out the opening cysteine and the closing phenylalanine or tryptophan. A D gene is named only where the DNA matches it firmly.

>.|TRBJ1-2|TRBV12-3/TRBV12-4
ASSPNLVGPTISGYT
>TRBD1|TRBJ1-1|TRBV6-6
ASSYRGGTEAF
>.|TRBJ2-7|TRBV9
ASSVGTEQY
>.|TRBJ1-1|TRBV14
ASSPLGVTEAF
>.|TRBJ1-2|TRBV4-1
ASSQLTGSNYGYT
>TRBD2|TRBJ2-3|TRBV20-1
SARPNRDYATDTQY
>.|TRBJ1-2|TRBV2
ASSARTAGYGYT
>TRBD2|.|TRBV11-2
ASSLGSSGAYEQY
>.|TRBJ2-7|TRBV4-1
ASSPGGLRDPSYEQY
>.|TRBJ1-6|TRBV12-3/TRBV12-4
ASSRGSSPLH
>.|TRBJ2-3|TRBV7-2
ASSLVHFGGTGDTQY
>TRBD2|TRBJ2-3|TRBV20-1
SARNSGGRTDTQY
>TRBD2|TRBJ2-3|TRBV20-1
SAEATSGPTDTQY
>TRBD2|TRBJ2-5|TRBV6-5
ASSYTGLGRETQY
>TRBD1|TRBJ2-1|TRBV20-1
SARRAGTACNEQF
>.|TRBJ1-5|TRBV4-3
ASSQDGPGTQPQH
>TRBD2|TRBJ2-1|TRBV10-3
ATETSGGAEGSYNEQF
>.|TRBJ1-1|TRBV20-1
SARDQGIGTEAF
>.|TRBJ2-1|TRBV12-3/TRBV12-4
ASSVVQGHEQF
>.|TRBJ1-1|TRBV29-1
SVLPAGLNTEAF
>.|TRBJ2-1|TRBV5-1
ASSSGDGAYNEQF
>.|TRBJ1-1|TRBV10-3
AISEGQFNTEAF
>TRBD2|TRBJ2-2|TRBV7-2
ASRAGPANTGELF
>TRBD2|TRBJ2-3|TRBV6-6
ASSYRAGGTDTQY
>.|TRBJ1-2|TRBV12-3/TRBV12-4
ASRRRGGAPFYGYT
>.|TRBJ2-3|TRBV20-1
SARERRLADTQY
>TRBD1|TRBJ1-4|TRBV7-9
ASSSQDRGEVEKLF
>.|TRBJ1-1|TRBV7-2
ASSLDPGTEAF
>.|TRBJ2-5|TRBV4-1
ASSQRYPGQSSETQY
>.|TRBJ2-7|TRBV12-3/TRBV12-4
ASSWTASSYEQY
>.|TRBJ2-1|TRBV12-3/TRBV12-4
ASMQGLGYNEQF
>TRBD2|TRBJ2-5|TRBV7-2
ASSLLPGLAGLEQY
>.|TRBJ2-3|TRBV6-6
ASSPQGFSSDKQY
>.|TRBJ2-1|TRBV5-6
ASSPVTGSYSYNEQF
>.|TRBJ2-7|TRBV10-3
AIRDGLAAYEQY
>.|TRBJ1-2|TRBV28
ASSLWAGLANYGYT
>TRBD1|TRBJ2-5|TRBV29-1
SVEGGIGTGQETQY
>.|TRBJ2-1|TRBV12-5
ASGLPHGDEQF
>.|TRBJ1-1|TRBV7-8
AGSLGTSGNTEAF
>.|TRBJ1-4|TRBV2
ASRDGHSGEKLF
>TRBD2|TRBJ2-3|TRBV20-1
SAIQRGAPTDTQY
>TRBD1|TRBJ1-5|TRBV10-3
AIAGTGGQPQH
>TRBD1|TRBJ2-7|TRBV27
ASTPIGQGDFYEQY
>.|TRBJ2-3|TRBV4-2
ASSQVQGGLDTQY
>.|TRBJ1-1|TRBV4-1
ASSQDQRMPPEAF
>TRBD1|TRBJ2-7|TRBV6-5
ASAEQGFSNNEQY
>.|TRBJ2-1|TRBV20-1
SATTVGVEQF
>.|TRBJ2-2|TRBV7-8
ASLPGRTNTGELF
>.|TRBJ1-1|TRBV20-1
SAPLNTEAF
>TRBD2|TRBJ2-5|TRBV7-6
ASSYRTSEETQY
>.|TRBJ2-3|TRBV11-2
ASSSPPSEPDTQY
>.|TRBJ1-4|TRBV7-9
ASSLTGAKGEKLF
>.|TRBJ1-4|TRBV29-1
SVHQREKLF
>.|TRBJ1-4|TRBV7-2
ASSLEADNEKLF
>TRBD1|TRBJ1-2|TRBV7-3
ASSSPQTGVDYGYT
>.|TRBJ2-3|TRBV5-5
ASSLGAPPSTDTQY
>.|TRBJ2-3|TRBV7-2
ASSLRTVTDTQY
>TRBD1|TRBJ1-6|TRBV20-1
SAIGTGYNSPLH
>.|TRBJ2-2|TRBV4-1
ASSQSRTPEGTGELF
>.|TRBJ1-2|TRBV6-6
ASSYDRTNYGYT